The next 2 T cell receptor beta chains were all read from a single sample in a study of blood T cell repertoires in COVID-19. Assay: immunoSEQ multiplex PCR; the TCRdb copy retains only in-frame clones and omits some. The sample contains approximately 500,000 clones, approximately 83% of which appear only once. The sample was peripheral blood. The source is a human donor in a cohort sampled during active COVID-19.

Only a few counts were recorded for this clone. This rearrangement joins TRBV29-1 to TRBJ1-1; maybe TRBD1 (5 bases). The CDR3 is made up of 15 amino acids. The V gene's germline CDR1 is SQVTM and CDR2 ANQGSEA. The ends were cut back, 0 bases at V and 1 base at J, with 12 bases in the middle. The CDR3 reads CSVEDTGDPNTEAFF. The CDR3 region has the DNA TGCAGCGTTGAAGATACGGGGGACCCGAACACTGAAGCTTTCTTT.

The genes are TRBV27 and TRBJ1-4; weak D call: TRBD1 (5 bases). Trimming pared 0 bases from V and 8 bases from J, leaving 16 bases between. The CDR3 sequence is 16 residues long. Germline V gives CDR1 MNHEY, CDR2 SMNVEV (reference sequence). For the CDR3, the DNA is TGTGCCAGCAGTTTATCGGGGAGGGGACGGGGAGAAAAACTGTTTTTT. Its protein product is CASSLSGRGRGEKLFF.